These 10 T cell receptor beta chains were all obtained from the same sample, sequenced in a study of CD8 T cells in Susac syndrome (dated by TCRdb to about 2019). The method behind the library was the immunoSEQ multiplex PCR assay. RNA was extracted with the RNeasy kit and 0.5 to 1 ug was reverse transcribed using random hexamers. TCRdb reanalyzed the raw reads on its own, using fastp at Q25 for trimming and MiXCR for clone calling, and kept in-frame beta chains. CDR3 protein sequences are deduplicated, and each keeps its most common genes and DNA. Here the sample has just under 150,000 distinct CDR3 sequences; approximately 95% occur a single time. Together, the top ten hold around 0.08% of the sample. The specimen was CD4+ T cells from PBMCs. The receptor set was obtained from a human donor in good health.

The gene calls are TRBV3-1 and TRBJ2-2, with TRBD2 matching over 9 bases. This CDR3 is 15 amino acids long. The V segment lost 3 bases and the J segment 6 bases; nucleotides outside the gene matches: 5. Germline CDR1 LGHDT, CDR2 YNNKEL (reference sequence). DNA for the CDR3: TGTGCCAGCAGCCATGTAGCGGGAGAGGCCGGGGAGCTGTTTTTT. Its protein product is CASSHVAGEAGELFF.

In DNA form, the CDR3 reads TGTGCCAGCAGAGACCGGGACAGGGAAGGAGAAAAACTGTTTTTT. Translated, it gives CASRDRDREGEKLFF. The chain has TRBV3-1 and TRBJ1-4; 9 nucleotides align to TRBD1. This CDR3 contains 15 residues. Looked up from germline, CDR1 is LGHDT and CDR2 is YNNKEL (reference sequence). Trimming took 6 bases from V and 8 from J; bases not matched to a gene: 10.

This clonotype was recorded once. V usage is TRBV21-1 and J usage is TRBJ1-2. TRBV21-1 is classified as a pseudogene. This CDR3 spans 15 amino acids. In DNA form, the CDR3 reads TGTGCCAGCAGCAAAGTGTCGTCGATAAACTATGGCTACACCTTC. Protein: CASSKVSSINYGYTF.

The chain has TRBV27 and TRBJ2-2; 12 bases line up with TRBD2. V lost 7 bases to trimming and J lost 3 bases; unmatched junction nucleotides: 3. Germline CDR1 and CDR2: MNHEY and SMNVEV (reference sequence). The CDR3 has 15 residues. CDR3 in DNA: TGTGCCAGCACCCTAGCGGGAGGGGACACCGGGGAGCTGTTTTTT. Residues: CASTLAGGDTGELFF.

The chain carries TRBV3-1 and TRBJ2-7; D is unresolved. Germline lookup yields CDR1 LGHDT and CDR2 YNNKEL (reference sequence). This CDR3 region has 13 residues. The V end was cut by 0 bases, the J end by 4 bases, with 7 bases between. The CDR3 spells CASSQDPGYEQYF. For the CDR3, the DNA is TGTGCCAGCAGCCAAGATCCCGGATACGAGCAGTACTTC.

The chain carries TRBV6-5 and TRBJ2-1; a possible D gene is TRBD2 (6 bases). The CDR3 covers 17 residues. Per the germline V gene, CDR1 is MNHEY and CDR2 is SVGAGI. V dropped 0 bases and J dropped 7 bases, with 19 bases sitting between them. The DNA of the CDR3 is TGTGCCAGCAGTTACTCTATAGCGGAAGTTCGATGGAATGAGCAGTTCTTC. The encoded protein is CASSYSIAEVRWNEQFF.

The chain joins TRBV12-5 to TRBJ2-1, with TRBD2 as a possible D gene (5 bases). The CDR3 extends over 14 amino acids. Trimming removed 2 bases at V and 3 bases at J, with 8 bases between. Germline V lookup: CDR1 LGHNT, CDR2 FRNRAP. The CDR3 nucleotides are TGTGCTAGTGGTTTGTTAACTAGCTACAATGAGCAGTTCTTC. Amino acid sequence: CASGLLTSYNEQFF.

This sequence joins TRBV3-1 and TRBJ2-2; D is perhaps TRBD2 (6 bases). Per the germline V gene, CDR1 is LGHDT and CDR2 is YNNKEL (reference sequence). The CDR3 runs to 14 residues. V gave up 1 base and J gave up 13 bases, with 16 bases separating them. CDR3 loop: CASSQGGGDMGLFF. CDR3 nucleotides: TGTGCCAGCAGCCAAGGGGGAGGAGATATGGGGCTGTTTTTT.

V is TRBV25-1 and J is TRBJ1-4; a weak D match, TRBD1 (5 bases). Germline lookup yields CDR1 MGHDK and CDR2 SYGVNS. This CDR3 has 14 residues. Trimming pared 1 base from V and 2 bases from J, leaving 5 bases between. CDR3 region: CASSEWGTNEKLFF. Here the CDR3 DNA reads TGTGCCAGCAGTGAATGGGGGACTAATGAAAAACTGTTTTTT.

The CDR3 DNA sequence: TGTGCCTGGAGTCGGCGGGAGGGCCCAGAGACCCAGTACTTC. Its protein product is CAWSRREGPETQYF. The rearrangement uses TRBV30 and TRBJ2-5; 9 positions agree with TRBD2. This CDR3 comprises 14 residues. With 2 bases clipped from V and 4 bases from J, the junction kept 5 bases outside the gene matches. Germline CDR1 is GTSNPN and CDR2 is SVGIG (reference sequence).